These 2 T cell receptor beta chains came from one sample sequenced in a study of cytotoxic CD8 clonotypes in ibrutinib-treated CLL. Sequencing used immunoSEQ multiplex PCR; TCRdb keeps in-frame clones, though not all of them. The sample yields about 120,000 clones, approximately 58% seen once. Material: PBMCs, obtained after 24 months of ibrutinib treatment. Receptors originate from a human donor with chronic lymphocytic leukemia.

V and J are TRBV11-1 and TRBJ1-1; possibly TRBD1 for D (5 bases). With 3 bases removed from V and 5 bases from J, the gap between germline ends came to 16 bases. The CDR3 totals 15 residues. From germline, CDR1 is SGHAT and CDR2 FQDESV (reference sequence). In nucleotides, the CDR3 is TGTGCCAGCAGCTTGGACGGACATGGGGAGACTGAAGCTTTCTTT. Translating it yields CASSLDGHGETEAFF.

This rearrangement joins TRBV7-8 to TRBJ2-7, with TRBD2 matching 8 bases. Looked up from germline, CDR1 is SGHVS and CDR2 is FQNEAQ. The CDR3 extends over 15 amino acids. V shed 5 bases and J 2 bases; nucleotides not matched to a gene: 8. The CDR3 here is CASSNKRGTTYEQYF. The CDR3 DNA reads TGTGCCAGCAGCAATAAGCGGGGGACTACCTACGAGCAGTACTTC.